The 22 T cell receptor beta chains given below trace back to one sample, sequenced in a study of cytomegalovirus exposure and HLA in healthy donors. PCR primers comprised 60 Vbeta and 13 Jbeta primers. TCRdb's copy holds only in-frame clones and misses some; the assay was immunoSEQ multiplex PCR. The sample lists over 200,000 clones, approximately 82% seen once, with 3.8% in the top ten. Sequenced material: PBMCs. These receptors all stem from a male donor in good health and CMV-seronegative.

The table lists this clone with a count of one. The sample holds other DNA sequences that translate to the same CDR3. The chain recombines TRBV6-1 with TRBJ2-1, with unresolved D. Germline lookup yields CDR1 MNHNS and CDR2 SASEGT. The CDR3 is 16 amino acids. The V end lost 3 bases, the J end lost 8 bases, and 20 bases lay between the germline ends. CDR3 residues: CASSEPQVTASDEQFF. DNA for the CDR3: TGTGCCAGCAGTGAGCCCCAGGTTACTGCGAGTGATGAGCAGTTCTTC.

This clone has just one count. The V and J genes are TRBV6-5 and TRBJ1-2, with D unclear. The germline V gene encodes CDR1 MNHEY and CDR2 SVGAGI. The CDR3 is made up of 11 amino acids. V lost 4 bases and J 4 bases, leaving 4 bases between the germline ends. The CDR3 nucleotides read TGTGCCAGCAGTTTCAGCTATGGCTACACCTTC. It codes for CASSFSYGYTF.

The gene calls are TRBV5-6 and TRBJ1-5, with unresolved D. Trimming left V 4 bases short and J 2 bases short, with 13 bases between. The CDR3 runs to 15 residues. From germline, CDR1 is SGHDT and CDR2 YYEEEE. CDR3 region: CASSRLDVGNQPQHF. The CDR3 bases are TGTGCCAGCAGCCGATTAGATGTAGGCAATCAGCCCCAGCATTTT.

This chain joins TRBV13 and TRBJ2-3; a weak D match, TRBD1 (5 bases). CDR3 length equals 15 residues. CDR1 and CDR2 (germline): PRHDT, FYEKMQ (reference sequence). The V end was cut by 5 bases, the J end by 1 base, with 13 bases between. The CDR3 DNA reads TGTGCCAGCAGCACCCGACAGAGACGCACAGATACGCAGTATTTT. Amino acid sequence: CASSTRQRRTDTQYF.

Only one count was recorded for this clone. The chain combines TRBV6-5 with TRBJ2-1, with 7 nucleotides matching TRBD2. Germline CDR1 and CDR2: MNHEY and SVGAGI. The CDR3 has 14 amino acids. Losses at the gene ends were 4 bases for V and 6 bases for J; bases not matched to a gene: 6. The CDR3 protein is CASSSRGSFNEQFF. CDR3 coding DNA: TGTGCCAGCAGTTCCCGCGGGAGCTTCAATGAGCAGTTCTTC.

The V gene is TRBV5-1, the J gene TRBJ2-1; 9 bases fit TRBD2. V lost 1 base and J lost 8; bases outside the gene matches: 13. Germline V lookup: CDR1 SGHRS, CDR2 YFSETQ. The length of the CDR3 is 17 residues. The CDR3 spells CASSLFATSGGGDEQFF. The CDR3 nucleotides are TGCGCCAGCAGCTTGTTCGCGACTAGCGGAGGTGGGGATGAGCAGTTCTTC.

This clone appeared once. This chain connects TRBV2 to TRBJ2-1, with 8 bases identical to TRBD2. CDR1 SNHLY and CDR2 FYNNEI come from the germline V gene. The V and J ends lost 7 bases and 12 bases, in that order; junction bases with no gene match: 11. The CDR3 is 13 amino acids. This chain's CDR3 is CASMRGADSRQFF. CDR3 nucleotide sequence: TGTGCCAGCATGCGGGGGGCCGATAGCAGGCAGTTCTTC.

V is TRBV28 and J is TRBJ2-7, with D perhaps matching TRBD2 (6 bases). The CDR3 contains 15 residues. The germline CDR1 and CDR2 sequences are MDHEN and SYDVKM. V was pared by 5 bases and J by 7 bases, with 21 bases between. The chain's CDR3 is CASSVTGGSPGEQYF. The CDR3, as DNA: TGTGCCAGCAGTGTCACCGGGGGTTCCCCGGGGGAGCAGTACTTC.

V gene TRBV27 combines with J gene TRBJ1-2; a possible D gene is TRBD1 (5 bases). Germline V gene lookup returns CDR1 MNHEY and CDR2 SMNVEV (reference sequence). The ends were cut back, 5 bases at V and 5 bases at J, with 18 bases in the middle. The CDR3 covers 15 residues. CDR3 in DNA: TGTGCCAGCAGTGTTACCGGGACTGGGAGGTATGGCTACACCTTC. Its translation is CASSVTGTGRYGYTF.

V is TRBV5-1 and J is TRBJ1-2, with TRBD1 as a possible D gene (6 bases). The CDR3 extends over 14 amino acids. The V end was cut by 4 bases, the J end by 4 bases, with 14 bases between. Germline CDR1 and CDR2: SGHRS and YFSETQ. The CDR3: CASSPGQRSYGYTF. The CDR3 nucleotides read TGCGCCAGCAGCCCAGGACAGAGGAGCTATGGCTACACCTTC.

V usage is TRBV25-1 and J usage is TRBJ2-5, with D possibly being TRBD2 (5 bases). Germline CDR1 and CDR2: MGHDK and SYGVNS. The CDR3 contains 12 residues. Trimming stripped 6 bases from V and 0 bases from J, with 5 bases between. CDR3 nucleotides: TGTGCCAGCAGCGGGAACCAAGAGACCCAGTACTTC. It translates to CASSGNQETQYF. Supplemented by reference TRBV25-1 and TRBJ2-5, the full variable domain reads EADIYQTPRYLVIGTGKKITLECSQTMGHDKMYWYQQDPGMELHLIHYSYGVNSTEKGDLSSESTVSRIRTEHFPLTLESARPSHTSQYLCASSGNQETQYFGPGTRLLVL.

This clone has only one observation. The gene calls are TRBV7-3 and TRBJ2-5, with a possible D match to TRBD1 (5 bases). Per the germline V gene, CDR1 is SGHTA and CDR2 is FQGTGA. The CDR3 runs to 15 residues. V lost 0 bases and J 5 bases, leaving 13 bases between the germline ends. The CDR3 DNA follows: TGTGCCAGCAGCTTAACGACAGCCTTAAGGGAGACCCAGTACTTC. Protein product: CASSLTTALRETQYF. The full variable domain, its missing parts supplied by reference TRBV7-3 and TRBJ2-5, is GAGVSQTPSNKVTEKGKYVELRCDPISGHTALYWYRQSLGQGPEFLIYFQGTGAADDSGLPNDRFFAVRPEGSVSTLKIQRTERGDSAVYLCASSLTTALRETQYFGPGTRLLVL.

The chain is built from TRBV5-4 and TRBJ2-5; 7 nucleotides agree with TRBD2. Germline-derived CDR1 and CDR2 are SGHNT and YYREEE (reference sequence). This CDR3 region has 15 residues. With V trimmed by 0 bases and J by 2 bases, 4 bases remained unmatched. The CDR3 DNA is TGTGCCAGCAGCTTGGTTAGCGGGTCACAAGAGACCCAGTACTTC. Translated: CASSLVSGSQETQYF.

A word on this clone: At one of its ends the junction is not consistent with the germline gene, which may arise from a read error. This sample also contains other DNA sequences that code for the same CDR3. The gene calls are TRBV6-5 and TRBJ2-1; D perhaps matches TRBD1 (6 bases). Germline values: CDR1 MNHEY, CDR2 SVGAGI. The CDR3 has 14 amino acids. This CDR3 reads CASSYTDSLNEQFF. Written as DNA, the CDR3 is TGCGCCAGCAGTTACACGGACAGTCTCAATGAGCAGTTCTTC.

Points on this clone: A read error is likely, as this CDR3 ends without the conserved phenylalanine or tryptophan. Because the CDR3's place on the DNA is in doubt, the DNA is left out and the CDR3 is given as listed by TCRdb. The CDR3 reads CASSDSVVA. The V gene is TRBV6-4, the J gene TRBJ2-3; the table calls TRBD2, which could not be checked here. Germline loops: CDR1 MRHNA, CDR2 SNTAGT. The CDR3 is 9 amino acids long, termini counted.

This clone has a count of ten or more. This chain joins TRBV5-1 and TRBJ2-7, with 10 bases that match TRBD2. V was clipped by 0 bases and J by 2 bases; unmatched bases: 5. The CDR3 runs 16 residues. Per germline, CDR1 SGHRS and CDR2 YFSETQ. CDR3 in amino acids: CASSLAVAGGPYEQYF. CDR3 sequence (DNA): TGCGCCAGCAGCTTGGCCGTAGCGGGAGGACCCTACGAGCAGTACTTC.

The genes are TRBV20-1 and TRBJ2-7, with TRBD2 matching 8 bases. The CDR3 totals 11 residues. The V segment lost 7 bases and the J segment 3 bases; nucleotides outside the gene matches: 2. Germline values: CDR1 DFQATT, CDR2 SNEGSKA (reference sequence). Here the CDR3 reads CSVAGSYEQYF. The CDR3, as DNA: TGCAGTGTAGCGGGAAGCTACGAGCAGTACTTC.

The chain couples TRBV5-1 to TRBJ2-5; 7 nucleotides match TRBD2. The J call is uncertain, as TRBJ2-7 better fits the DNA end. This CDR3 spans 16 amino acids. Germline lookup yields CDR1 SGHRS and CDR2 YFSETQ. The CDR3 DNA sequence: TGCGCCAGCAGCTTGACTATGACTAGCCCGACCTACGAGCAGTACTTC. This sequence encodes CASSLTMTSPTYEQYF.

The genes are TRBV6-1 and TRBJ1-2; 9 bases are shared with TRBD1. V dropped 3 bases and J dropped 4; count of bases not matched to a gene: 6. CDR1 and CDR2 (germline): MNHNS, SASEGT. CDR3 length equals 15 residues. As DNA, the CDR3 is TGTGCCAGCAGTGACCTTAGGGGACAGGGCTATGGCTACACCTTC. Translating gives CASSDLRGQGYGYTF.

The V gene is TRBV5-4, the J gene TRBJ2-5; TRBD2 aligns across 7 bases. V lost 3 bases to trimming and J lost 2 bases; unmatched junction nucleotides: 7. The CDR3 totals 15 residues. Looked up from germline, CDR1 is SGHNT and CDR2 is YYREEE (reference sequence). The CDR3 region is CASSWGGGFQETQYF. The CDR3 DNA follows: TGTGCCAGCAGCTGGGGGGGAGGGTTTCAAGAGACCCAGTACTTC.

Comment on this clone: Other DNA sequences of this sample code for an identical CDR3. The CDR3 is CASSLGLAGVNEQFF. As DNA, the CDR3 is TGCGCCAGCAGCTTGGGGCTAGCGGGAGTCAATGAGCAGTTCTTC. The chain joins TRBV5-1 to TRBJ2-1; 10 positions agree with TRBD2. The V segment lost 0 bases and the J segment 6 bases; nucleotides outside the gene matches: 3. This CDR3 has 15 residues. CDR1 and CDR2 from the germline V gene are SGHRS and YFSETQ.

The genes are TRBV28 and TRBJ1-5; 9 bases line up with TRBD1. V lost 7 bases to trimming and J lost 6 bases; unmatched junction nucleotides: 7. The germline V gene encodes CDR1 MDHEN and CDR2 SYDVKM. The CDR3 length is 14 residues. The CDR3 loop is CASKPGQGFQPQHF. For the CDR3, the DNA is TGTGCCAGCAAGCCGGGACAGGGATTTCAGCCCCAGCATTTT.